A single T cell receptor beta chain is shown here with its context. Its cognate antigen is unknown. The data were taken from a study of T cell responses to AZD1222 COVID-19 vaccine. V was shortened by 5 bases and J by 3 bases, with 11 bases between the two germline ends. CDR1 is SGHDT, CDR2 YYEEEE, per germline. This CDR3 is 13 amino acids long. The method was immunoSEQ multiplex PCR; TCRdb's version includes in-frame clones alone and lacks a portion of them. The sample contains 160,000 or so clones, about 89% of which appear only once. Study conclusions and caveats: Among vaccine-associated CD4 TCRs, coverage spanned spike, with dominance at 160-218 and 743-854. Sampled repertoires all dated from after the peak T cell response. Females outnumbered males among donors, who were mostly white British; clonal diversity was possibly underestimated.

The sample in question was peripheral blood, obtained on day 0 of AZD1222 vaccination. This sequence originates from an adult in good health. The V and J genes are TRBV5-6 and TRBJ1-2, with D possibly TRBD1 on 5 matching bases. The CDR3 region has the DNA TGTGCCAGCAGACGGGGGATGGACTATGGCTACACCTTC. Amino acids: CASRRGMDYGYTF.